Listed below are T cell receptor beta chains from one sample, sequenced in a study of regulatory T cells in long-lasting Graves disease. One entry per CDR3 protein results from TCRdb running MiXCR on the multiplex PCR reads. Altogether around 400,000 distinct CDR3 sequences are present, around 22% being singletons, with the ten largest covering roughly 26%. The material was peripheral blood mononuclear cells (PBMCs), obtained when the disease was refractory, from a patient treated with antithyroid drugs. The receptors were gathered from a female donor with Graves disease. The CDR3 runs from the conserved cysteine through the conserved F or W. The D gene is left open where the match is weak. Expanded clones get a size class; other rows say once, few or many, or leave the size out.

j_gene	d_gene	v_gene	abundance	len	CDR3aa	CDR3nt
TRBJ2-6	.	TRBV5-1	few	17	CASSLSRDIAGANVLTF	TGCGCCAGCAGCTTGAGTCGGGATATCGCTGGGGCCAACGTCCTGACTTTC
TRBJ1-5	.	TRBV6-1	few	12	CATGGPRQPQHF	TGTGCCACCGGAGGGCCCCGCCAGCCCCAGCATTTT
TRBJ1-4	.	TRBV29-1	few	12	CSVVAGGEKLFF	TGCAGCGTTGTAGCAGGAGGAGAAAAACTGTTTTTT
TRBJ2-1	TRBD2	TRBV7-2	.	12	CASSFERGEQFF	TGTGCCAGCAGCTTCGAGCGGGGTGAGCAGTTCTTC
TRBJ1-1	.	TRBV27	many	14	CASSFGESNTEAFF	TGTGCCAGCAGTTTCGGGGAGAGCAACACTGAAGCTTTCTTT
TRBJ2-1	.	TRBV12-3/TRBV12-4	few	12	CASSPKYNEQFF	TGTGCCAGCAGCCCGAAGTACAATGAGCAGTTCTTC
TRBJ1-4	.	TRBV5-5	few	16	CASSLGPRGSNEKLFF	TGTGCCAGCAGCTTGGGACCGAGGGGGTCTAATGAAAAACTGTTTTTT
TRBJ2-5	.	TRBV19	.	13	CASSSGAQETQYF	TGTGCCAGTAGTTCAGGGGCCCAAGAGACCCAGTACTTC
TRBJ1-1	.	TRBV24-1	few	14	CATSDERPGAAAFF	TGTGCCACCAGTGACGAGAGACCGGGGGCGGCTGCTTTCTTT
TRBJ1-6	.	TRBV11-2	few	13	CASSEPPGSPLHF	TGTGCCAGCAGTGAACCTCCGGGATCACCCCTCCACTTT
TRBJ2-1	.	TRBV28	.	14	CASSGSGYYNEQFF	TGTGCCAGCAGTGGCAGCGGTTACTACAATGAGCAGTTCTTC
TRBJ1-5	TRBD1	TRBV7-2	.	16	CASSRGGGQGPQPQHF	TGTGCCAGCAGCCGCGGGGGGGGACAGGGCCCTCAGCCCCAGCATTTT
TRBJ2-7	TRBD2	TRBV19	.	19	CASSQGTSGMVRSSYEQYF	TGTGCCAGTAGCCAAGGCACTAGCGGGATGGTTAGGAGCTCCTACGAGCAGTACTTC
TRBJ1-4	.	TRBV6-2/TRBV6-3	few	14	CASSLGHSSEKLFF	TGTGCCAGCAGTCTTGGACATTCCTCTGAAAAACTGTTTTTT
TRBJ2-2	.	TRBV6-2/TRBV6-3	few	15	CASSYWGKNTGELFF	TGTGCCAGCAGTTACTGGGGGAAGAACACCGGGGAGCTGTTTTTT
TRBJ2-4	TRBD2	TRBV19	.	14	CASSSSGRWDIQYF	TGTGCCAGTTCCTCGAGCGGGAGATGGGACATTCAGTACTTC
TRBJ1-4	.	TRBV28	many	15	CASSLRGAANEKLFF	TGTGCCAGCAGTCTCCGGGGCGCGGCTAATGAAAAACTGTTTTTT
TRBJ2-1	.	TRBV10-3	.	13	CAISESKIGEQFF	TGTGCCATCAGTGAGTCGAAGATCGGAGAGCAGTTCTTC
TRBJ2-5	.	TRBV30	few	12	CAWSFYGETQYF	TGTGCCTGGAGCTTTTATGGAGAGACCCAGTACTTC
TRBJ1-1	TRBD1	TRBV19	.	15	CASRPFDRENTEAFF	TGTGCCAGTAGGCCCTTTGACAGGGAGAACACTGAAGCTTTCTTT
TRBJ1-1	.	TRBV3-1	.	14	CASSQEGGRTEAFF	TGTGCCAGCAGCCAAGAGGGCGGGCGGACTGAAGCTTTCTTT
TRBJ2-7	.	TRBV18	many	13	CASSRQQSYEQYF	TGTGCCAGCTCGAGACAGCAGTCCTACGAGCAGTACTTC
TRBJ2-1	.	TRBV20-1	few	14	CSAFSGGQYNEQFF	TGCAGTGCTTTTTCCGGGGGACAGTATAATGAGCAGTTCTTC
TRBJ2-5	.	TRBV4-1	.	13	CASSQAHQETQYF	TGCGCCAGCAGCCAAGCGCACCAAGAGACCCAGTACTTC
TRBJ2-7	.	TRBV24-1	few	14	CATSDPGAMNEQYF	TGTGCCACCAGTGATCCCGGGGCCATGAACGAGCAGTACTTC
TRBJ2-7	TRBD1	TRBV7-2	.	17	CASSLMGQGALTYEQYF	TGTGCCAGCAGCTTAATGGGACAGGGGGCGCTGACCTACGAGCAGTACTTC
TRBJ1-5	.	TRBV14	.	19	CASSPFSGQNPCFNQPQHF	TGTGCCAGCAGCCCTTTTTCCGGACAGAACCCCTGTTTCAATCAGCCCCAGCATTTT
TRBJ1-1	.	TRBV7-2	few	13	CASSARMNTEAFF	TGTGCCAGCAGCGCCCGTATGAACACTGAAGCTTTCTTT
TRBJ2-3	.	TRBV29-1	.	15	CSVLPLGAPTDTQYF	TGCAGCGTCCTCCCTTTAGGGGCCCCCACAGATACGCAGTATTTT
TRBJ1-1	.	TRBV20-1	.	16	CSATRIDWAMNTEAFF	TGCAGTGCTACGCGGATTGACTGGGCTATGAACACTGAAGCTTTCTTT
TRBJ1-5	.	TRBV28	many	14	CASSLVLSSQPQHF	TGTGCCAGCAGTTTGGTCTTATCGAGCCAGCCCCAGCATTTT
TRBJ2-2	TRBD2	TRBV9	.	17	CASSVWGLAGDTGELFF	TGTGCCAGCAGCGTTTGGGGACTAGCGGGGGACACCGGGGAGCTGTTTTTT
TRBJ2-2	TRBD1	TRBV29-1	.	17	CSVDPGVQGAVTGELFF	TGCAGCGTTGATCCAGGGGTCCAGGGGGCTGTCACCGGGGAGCTGTTTTTT
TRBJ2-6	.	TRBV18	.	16	CASSPSALSGANVLTF	TGTGCCAGCTCACCTTCCGCCCTCTCTGGGGCCAACGTCCTGACTTTC
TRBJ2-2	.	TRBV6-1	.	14	CASSDTGRTGELFF	TGTGCCAGCAGTGACACAGGGAGGACCGGGGAGCTGTTTTTT
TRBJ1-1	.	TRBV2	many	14	CASSEAIGARKAFF	TGTGCCAGCAGTGAAGCGATCGGGGCGCGAAAAGCTTTCTTT
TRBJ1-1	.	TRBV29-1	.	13	CSVTGGGRTEAFF	TGCAGCGTGACGGGGGGGGGGCGGACTGAAGCTTTCTTT
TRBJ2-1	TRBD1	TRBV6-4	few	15	CASSDYVRGKHEQFF	TGTGCCAGCAGTGACTACGTCAGGGGGAAACATGAGCAGTTCTTC
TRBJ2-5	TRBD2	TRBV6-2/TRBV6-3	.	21	CASSEDMGQGRLAGGQETQYF	TGTGCCAGCAGTGAAGATATGGGACAGGGAAGACTAGCGGGAGGCCAAGAGACCCAGTACTTC
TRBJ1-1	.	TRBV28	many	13	CASTPETNTEAFF	TGTGCCAGCACCCCCGAGACGAACACTGAAGCTTTCTTT
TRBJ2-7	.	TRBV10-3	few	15	CAISESVPPGDEQYF	TGTGCCATCAGTGAGTCGGTGCCCCCCGGGGACGAGCAGTACTTC
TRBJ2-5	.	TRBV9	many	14	CASSSPAVQETQYF	TGTGCCAGCAGCTCGCCAGCGGTCCAAGAGACCCAGTACTTC
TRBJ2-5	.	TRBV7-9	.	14	CASSKRQAQETQYF	TGTGCCAGCAGCAAAAGACAGGCACAAGAGACCCAGTACTTC
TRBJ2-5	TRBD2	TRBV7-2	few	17	CASSRSGAANKQETQYF	TGTGCCAGCAGCCGTAGCGGGGCAGCGAACAAACAAGAGACCCAGTACTTC
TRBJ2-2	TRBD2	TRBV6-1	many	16	CASRIAGATNTGELFF	TGTGCCAGCAGAATAGCGGGAGCAACGAACACCGGGGAGCTGTTTTTT
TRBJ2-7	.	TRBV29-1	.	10	CSMGESEQYF	TGCAGCATGGGTGAGTCCGAGCAGTACTTC
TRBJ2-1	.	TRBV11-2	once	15	CASSGTGSSYNEQFF	TGTGCCAGCAGCGGAACAGGGAGCTCCTACAATGAGCAGTTCTTC
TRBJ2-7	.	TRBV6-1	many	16	CASSPPLGRKGYEQYF	TGTGCCAGCAGTCCACCCTTGGGACGGAAGGGCTACGAGCAGTACTTC
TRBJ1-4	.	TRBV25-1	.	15	CASRDTESTNEKLFF	TGTGCCAGCAGGGATACGGAATCAACTAATGAAAAACTGTTTTTT
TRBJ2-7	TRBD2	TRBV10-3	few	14	CAISGLAGVVEQYF	TGTGCCATCAGTGGTCTAGCGGGAGTTGTCGAGCAGTACTTC
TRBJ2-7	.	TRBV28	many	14	CASSLYRDGYEQYF	TGTGCCAGCAGTTTATACAGGGATGGCTACGAGCAGTACTTC
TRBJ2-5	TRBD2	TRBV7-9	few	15	CASSLTLAGGETQYF	TGTGCCAGCAGCTTAACGCTAGCGGGAGGCGAGACCCAGTACTTC
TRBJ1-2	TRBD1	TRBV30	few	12	CAWSNRGHGYTF	TGTGCCTGGTCTAACAGGGGTCATGGCTACACCTTC
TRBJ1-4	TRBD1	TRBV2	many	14	CASSEDRGREKLFF	TGTGCCAGCAGTGAAGACAGGGGGCGAGAAAAACTGTTTTTT